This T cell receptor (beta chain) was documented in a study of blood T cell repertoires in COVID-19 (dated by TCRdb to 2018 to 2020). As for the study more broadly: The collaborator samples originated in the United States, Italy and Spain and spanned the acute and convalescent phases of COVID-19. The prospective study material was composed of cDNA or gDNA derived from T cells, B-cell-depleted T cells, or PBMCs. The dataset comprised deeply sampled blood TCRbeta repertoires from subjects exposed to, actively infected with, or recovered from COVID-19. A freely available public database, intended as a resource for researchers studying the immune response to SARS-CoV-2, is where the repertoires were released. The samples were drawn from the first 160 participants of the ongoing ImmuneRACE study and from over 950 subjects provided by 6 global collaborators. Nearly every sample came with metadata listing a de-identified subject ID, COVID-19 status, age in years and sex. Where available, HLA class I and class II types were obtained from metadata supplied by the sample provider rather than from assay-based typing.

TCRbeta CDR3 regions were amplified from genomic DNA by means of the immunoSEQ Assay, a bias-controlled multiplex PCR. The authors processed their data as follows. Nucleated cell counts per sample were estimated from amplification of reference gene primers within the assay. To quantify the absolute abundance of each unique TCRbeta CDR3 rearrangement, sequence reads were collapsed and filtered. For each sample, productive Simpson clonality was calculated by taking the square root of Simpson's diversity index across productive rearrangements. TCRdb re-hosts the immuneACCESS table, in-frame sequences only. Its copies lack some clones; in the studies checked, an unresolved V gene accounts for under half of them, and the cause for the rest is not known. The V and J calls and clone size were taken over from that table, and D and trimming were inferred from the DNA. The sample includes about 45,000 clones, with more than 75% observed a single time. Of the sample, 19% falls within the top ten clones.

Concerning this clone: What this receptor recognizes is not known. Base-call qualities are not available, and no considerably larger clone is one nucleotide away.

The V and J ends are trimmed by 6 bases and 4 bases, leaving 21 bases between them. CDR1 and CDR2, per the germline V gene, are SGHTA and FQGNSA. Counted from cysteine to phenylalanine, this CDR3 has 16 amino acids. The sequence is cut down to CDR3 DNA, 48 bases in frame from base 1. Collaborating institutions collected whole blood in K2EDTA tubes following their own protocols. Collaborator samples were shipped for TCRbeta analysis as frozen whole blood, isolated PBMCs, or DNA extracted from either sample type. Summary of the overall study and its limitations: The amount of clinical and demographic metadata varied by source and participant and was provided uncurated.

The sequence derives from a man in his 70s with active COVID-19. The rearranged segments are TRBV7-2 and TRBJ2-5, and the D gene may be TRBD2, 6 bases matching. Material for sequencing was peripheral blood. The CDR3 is CASRLTLAESGETQYF. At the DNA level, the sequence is TGTGCCAGCAGGCTGACCTTAGCGGAGTCTGGAGAGACCCAGTACTTC.